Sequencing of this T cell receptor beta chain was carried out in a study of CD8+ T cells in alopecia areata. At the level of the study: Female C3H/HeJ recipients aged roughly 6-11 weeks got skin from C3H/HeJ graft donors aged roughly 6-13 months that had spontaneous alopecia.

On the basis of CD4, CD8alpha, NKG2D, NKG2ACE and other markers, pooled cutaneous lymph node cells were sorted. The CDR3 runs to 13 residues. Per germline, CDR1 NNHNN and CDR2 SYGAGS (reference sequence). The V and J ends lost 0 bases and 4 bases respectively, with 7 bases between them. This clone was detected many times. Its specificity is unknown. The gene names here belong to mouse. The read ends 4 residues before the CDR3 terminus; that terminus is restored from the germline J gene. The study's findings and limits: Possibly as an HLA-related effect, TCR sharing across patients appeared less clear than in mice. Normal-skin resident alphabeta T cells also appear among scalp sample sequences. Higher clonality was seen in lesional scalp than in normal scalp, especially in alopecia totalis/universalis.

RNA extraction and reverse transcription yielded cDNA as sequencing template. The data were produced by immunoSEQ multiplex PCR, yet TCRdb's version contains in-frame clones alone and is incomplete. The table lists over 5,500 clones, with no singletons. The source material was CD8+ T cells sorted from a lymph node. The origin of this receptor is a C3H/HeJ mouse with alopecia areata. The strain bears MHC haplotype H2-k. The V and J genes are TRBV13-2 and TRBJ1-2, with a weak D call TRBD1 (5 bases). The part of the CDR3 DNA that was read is TGTGCCAGCGGTGATGCAAGGGGCTCC. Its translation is CASGDARGS. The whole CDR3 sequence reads CASGDARGSDYTF.